The 23 T cell receptor beta chains in this list originate from one sample, sequenced in a study of PD-1 blockade in classical Hodgkin lymphoma. Every patient relapsed after autologous stem cell transplantation, and brentuximab vedotin exposure varied. Profiling relied on immunoSEQ multiplex PCR, and the TCRdb table lists in-frame clones only, not all of them. The sample records approximately 60,000 clones, roughly 88% being singletons. The specimen comprised peripheral blood mononuclear cells (PBMCs), sampled at baseline. Receptor source: a human donor with classical Hodgkin lymphoma.

This chain uses TRBV19 with TRBJ1-5; maybe TRBD1 (6 bases). There are 14 residues in the CDR3. Germline-derived CDR1 and CDR2 are LNHDA and SQIVND (reference sequence). V was trimmed by 5 bases and J by 2 bases, leaving 10 bases between them. The CDR3 reads CASSPGGGNQPQHF. DNA for the CDR3: TGTGCCAGTAGTCCCGGGGGCGGCAATCAGCCCCAGCATTTT.

The chain links TRBV5-6 to TRBJ2-7; D may be TRBD1 (6 bases). CDR1 and CDR2 from the germline V gene are SGHDT and YYEEEE. CDR3 length equals 14 residues. Trimming shortened V by 5 bases and J by 0 bases, and 12 bases separated the two germline ends. CDR3: CASRNTGSSYEQYF. The CDR3 DNA reads TGTGCCAGCAGAAATACAGGGAGCTCCTACGAGCAGTACTTC.

This clone has a single count. J is TRBJ2-1 and V is TRBV11-3, with D possibly being TRBD1 (6 bases). The CDR3 sequence is 13 residues long. The germline V gene has CDR1 SGHNT and CDR2 YENEEA. Trimming took off 5 bases at V and 4 bases at J, with 9 bases between the two ends. The CDR3 DNA sequence: TGTGCCAGCAGCCGACAGGATTACAATGAGCAGTTCTTC. Its translation is CASSRQDYNEQFF.

In DNA, the CDR3 is TGTGCCAGCAGTTACAATCAGGGTACCCCGGGGGAGCAGTACTTC. Translated: CASSYNQGTPGEQYF. The chain joins TRBV6-6 to TRBJ2-7, with D perhaps given as TRBD1 or TRBD2 (5 bases each). The ends were cut back, 2 bases at V and 7 bases at J, with 18 bases in the middle. CDR1 and CDR2 from the germline V gene are MNHNY and SVGAGI (reference sequence). CDR3 length: 15 amino acids.

J is TRBJ1-2 and V is TRBV7-8, with a weak D call TRBD1 (5 bases). Germline V gene lookup returns CDR1 SGHVS and CDR2 FQNEAQ. The CDR3 covers 16 residues. V lost 5 bases, J lost 5 bases, and 21 bases lay in between. The DNA for the CDR3 is TGTGCCAGCAGCCCAGAAAGGACCTCAGGGTCGTATGGCTACACCTTC. Translating it yields CASSPERTSGSYGYTF.

This chain links TRBV5-1 with TRBJ1-1; D gene ambiguous. V lost 0 bases and J lost 0, with 15 bases in between. CDR1 and CDR2 (germline): SGHRS, YFSETQ. The CDR3 contains 17 residues. CDR3 in DNA: TGCGCCAGCAGCTTGGACCCCGGCGTTGGGGTGAACACTGAAGCTTTCTTT. This translates into CASSLDPGVGVNTEAFF.

This clone appeared a single time. V and J are TRBV7-9 and TRBJ1-3; D is ambiguous. The V end was cut by 6 bases, the J end by 0 bases, with 9 bases between. Germline V gene lookup returns CDR1 SEHNR and CDR2 FQNEAQ (reference sequence). The length of the CDR3 is 14 residues. The CDR3 DNA sequence: TGTGCCAGCAGGACTAGCCTCTCTGGAAACACCATATATTTT. It translates to CASRTSLSGNTIYF.

The CDR3, as DNA: TGTGCCAGCAGCTTACAATACAATGAGCAGTTCTTC. Its translation: CASSLQYNEQFF. The chain has TRBV9 and TRBJ2-1; D unresolved. Trimming cost V 4 bases and J 4 bases, with 6 bases left between them. The CDR3 is 12 amino acids. Germline CDR1 is SGDLS and CDR2 is YYNGEE.

This sequence joins TRBV25-1 and TRBJ2-3; the match to TRBD2 covers 9 bases. V lost 6 bases, J lost 3 bases, and 1 base stayed unmatched. Germline CDR1 reads MGHDK; CDR2 reads SYGVNS. The CDR3 covers 13 residues. CDR3 DNA sequence: TGTGCCAGCAGGACTAGCGGTACAGATACGCAGTATTTT. Its translation: CASRTSGTDTQYF.

This chain links TRBV7-8 with TRBJ2-5; D perhaps matches TRBD1 (5 bases). Trimming pared 4 bases from V and 2 bases from J, leaving 8 bases between. The germline gives CDR1 SGHVS, CDR2 FQNEAQ. This CDR3 contains 13 residues. The CDR3 nucleotides read TGTGCCAGCAGCTCTGGGGCGCAAGAGACCCAGTACTTC. The encoded protein is CASSSGAQETQYF.

The chain is built from TRBV2 and TRBJ2-3; TRBD1 might be the D (6 bases). In germline, CDR1 is SNHLY, CDR2 FYNNEI. The CDR3 has 14 amino acids. Trimming stripped 4 bases from V and 5 bases from J, with 13 bases between. The CDR3 coding sequence is TGTGCCAGCAGTGTAATACAGGGTGGAGATACGCAGTATTTT. Its protein product is CASSVIQGGDTQYF.

The chain links TRBV19 to TRBJ2-5; 9 positions match TRBD2. Germline V CDR1 and CDR2: LNHDA, SQIVND (reference sequence). J was trimmed by 5 bases and V by 4 bases; bases with no gene match: 11. CDR3 length: 16 residues. Written as DNA, the CDR3 is TGTGCCAGTAGTACGAGCGGGGGGTCCGGTGGGGAGACCCAGTACTTC. This encodes CASSTSGGSGGETQYF.

The chain uses TRBV19 and TRBJ2-7; perhaps TRBD2 as D (6 bases). This CDR3 comprises 11 residues. Trimming took off 7 bases at V and 6 bases at J, with 10 bases between the two ends. Germline CDR1 is LNHDA and CDR2 is SQIVND (reference sequence). CDR3 bases: TGTGCCAGTAACGGGGGAGGCGAGCAGTACTTC. This sequence encodes CASNGGGEQYF.

This clone has only one observation. The chain employs TRBV7-2 and TRBJ1-1; tentatively, D is TRBD1 (6 bases). The V end was cut by 2 bases, the J end by 11 bases, with 12 bases between. The length of the CDR3 is 12 residues. Germline assignment: CDR1 SGHTA and CDR2 FQGNSA. This chain's CDR3 is CASSLSVGAAFF. CDR3 sequence (DNA): TGTGCCAGCAGCTTAAGTGTGGGGGCGGCTTTCTTT. The variable domain in full, with the rest retrieved from reference TRBV7-2 and TRBJ1-1, is GAGVSQSPSNKVTEKGKDVELRCDPISGHTALYWYRQSLGQGLEFLIYFQGNSAPDKSGLPSDRFSAERTGGSVSTLTIQRTQQEDSAVYLCASSLSVGAAFFGQGTRLTVV.

The chain joins TRBV2 to TRBJ1-1; no clear D. CDR1 and CDR2 from the germline V gene are SNHLY and FYNNEI. CDR3 length equals 11 residues. V was pared by 6 bases and J by 4 bases, with 6 bases between. The CDR3, as DNA: TGTGCCAGCAGAACTCTCACTGAAGCTTTCTTT. Translation: CASRTLTEAFF.

The J gene is TRBJ2-3, the V gene TRBV5-6; the match to TRBD2 covers 9 bases. The CDR3 is 15 residues long. Per germline, CDR1 SGHDT and CDR2 YYEEEE. J lost 2 bases, V lost 4 bases, and 5 bases had no gene match. The DNA of the CDR3 is TGTGCCAGCAGCCCGGGACTAGCCCCCACAGATACGCAGTATTTT. This encodes CASSPGLAPTDTQYF.

This sequence joins TRBV2 and TRBJ2-3; no clear D. Trimming pared 7 bases from V and 3 bases from J, leaving 8 bases between. Per germline, CDR1 SNHLY and CDR2 FYNNEI. The CDR3 spans 12 residues. In DNA form, the CDR3 reads TGTGCCAGCAATGTGGAGACAGATACGCAGTATTTT. It translates to CASNVETDTQYF.

The chain uses TRBV6-5 and TRBJ1-4; 8 nucleotides match TRBD1. Germline CDR1 reads MNHEY; CDR2 reads SVGAGI. This CDR3 is 15 amino acids long. The V and J ends lost 5 bases and 8 bases, in that order; junction bases with no gene match: 10. The chain's CDR3 is CASSRIGQGNEKLFF. The CDR3 coding sequence is TGTGCCAGCAGTAGGATAGGACAGGGAAACGAAAAACTGTTTTTT.

The rearrangement links TRBV6-1 to TRBJ2-5, with a possible D match to TRBD1 (6 bases). This CDR3 is built from 13 residues. With 4 bases removed from V and 0 bases from J, the gap between germline ends came to 6 bases. Germline CDR1 MNHNS, CDR2 SASEGT. This CDR3 reads CASSGQDQETQYF. CDR3 coding DNA: TGTGCCAGCAGTGGACAGGACCAAGAGACCCAGTACTTC.

The chain employs TRBV16 and TRBJ2-4; D is possibly TRBD1 (5 bases). The CDR3 is made up of 15 amino acids. Germline V gene sequence: CDR1 KGHSY, CDR2 FQNENV. V dropped 0 bases and J dropped 6 bases, with 12 bases sitting between them. The CDR3 DNA reads as TGTGCCAGCAGCCAATCGATACAGGTCGGAAACATTCAGTACTTC. Translating gives CASSQSIQVGNIQYF.

This rearrangement joins TRBV19 to TRBJ2-1; 11 bases line up with TRBD2. The CDR3 spans 17 residues. V lost 5 bases and J lost 4; bases outside the gene matches: 10. Looked up from germline, CDR1 is LNHDA and CDR2 is SQIVND (reference sequence). The CDR3 DNA sequence: TGTGCCAGTAGTTTATCTAGCGGGGGGTTTTCTTACAATGAGCAGTTCTTC. This codes for CASSLSSGGFSYNEQFF.

The J gene is TRBJ1-1, the V gene TRBV30; 10 bases match TRBD1. The CDR3 runs to 13 residues. CDR1 GTSNPN and CDR2 SVGIG come from the germline V gene (reference sequence). V dropped 4 bases and J dropped 6; count of bases not matched to a gene: 5. The chain's CDR3 is CAWTRDRGSEAFF. The CDR3 nucleotides are TGTGCCTGGACGCGGGACAGGGGCTCTGAAGCTTTCTTT.

The V gene is TRBV18, the J gene TRBJ1-1; TRBD1 might be the D (5 bases). The CDR3 contains 15 residues. The germline gives CDR1 KGHSH, CDR2 LQKENI. The V end lost 2 bases, the J end lost 5 bases, and 15 bases lay between the germline ends. For the CDR3, the DNA is TGTGCCAGCTCACCAGGTGGATGGGGGGGGACTGAAGCTTTCTTT. It codes for CASSPGGWGGTEAFF.